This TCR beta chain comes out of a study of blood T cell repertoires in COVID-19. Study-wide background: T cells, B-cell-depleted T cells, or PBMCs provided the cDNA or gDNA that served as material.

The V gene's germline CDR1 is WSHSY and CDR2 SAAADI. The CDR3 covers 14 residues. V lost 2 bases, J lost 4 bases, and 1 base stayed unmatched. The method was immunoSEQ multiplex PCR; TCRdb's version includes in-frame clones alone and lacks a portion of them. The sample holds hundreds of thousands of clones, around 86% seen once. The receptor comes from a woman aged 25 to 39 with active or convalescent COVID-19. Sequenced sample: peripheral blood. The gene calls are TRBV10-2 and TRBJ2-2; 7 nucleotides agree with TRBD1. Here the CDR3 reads CASSEAGGTGELFF. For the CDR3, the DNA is TGCGCCAGCAGTGAGGCAGGGGGCACCGGGGAGCTGTTTTTT.